This T cell receptor beta chain comes out of a study of graft-versus-host responses after intestinal transplantation. The wider study: All recipients got anti-thymocyte globulin induction, then tacrolimus and steroids for 2 to 4 years. The study's findings and limits: Maximum circulating GvH clone levels tracked with early post-transplant HvG decreases. Within allografts, high graft-versus-host to host-versus-graft clonal ratios were seen among patients with graft-donor T cell macrochimerism.

Libraries were prepared by immunoSEQ multiplex PCR; TCRdb keeps only in-frame clonotypes and omits some of them. The sample records roughly 19,000 clones, approximately 95% being singletons. The CDR3 spans 14 residues. The J segment lost 8 bases and the V segment lost 7 bases, leaving 10 bases of the junction unmatched. CDR1 is SGHVS and CDR2 is FNYEAQ in the germline V gene. Notes on this clone: Antigen unknown.

The clonotype comes from a human patient who received an intestinal transplant, so some T cells may come from the graft donor. The V gene is TRBV7-6, the J gene TRBJ2-1; 8 bases map to TRBD1. Sample: PBMCs, taken 23 days after intestinal transplant. CDR3 loop: CASTSAGGTDEQFF. CDR3 DNA: TGTGCCAGCACCTCAGCAGGGGGCACCGATGAGCAGTTCTTC.